Sequencing of this TCR beta chain was carried out in a study of cytomegalovirus exposure and HLA in healthy donors. Study-level points and caveats: Later analysis reportedly placed an Asian-associated ancestry cluster below the roughly 630-donor mean in N-insertions. It was only CMV serostatus that was available as immune exposure information. Per a later analysis, approximately 16,000 TCR beta sequences showed association with HLA alleles at 0.05 false discovery rate.

V lost 4 bases and J lost 6, with 11 bases in between. This CDR3 has 13 amino acids. Germline values: CDR1 SGHNT, CDR2 YYREEE (reference sequence). Remarks on this clone: Its target is not known.

Primers included in the PCR were 60 Vbeta and 13 Jbeta primers. Measured with immunoSEQ multiplex PCR; TCRdb has only the in-frame clones, and not every one. The sample has nearly 300,000 clones; roughly 90% are singletons. Sequencing used PBMCs. The receptor's source is a man aged 35 to 55 in good health and CMV-seropositive. The genes are TRBV5-4 and TRBJ1-5; possible D gene TRBD1, 5 bases. The CDR3 region is CASSGGVGQPQHF. CDR3 nucleotide sequence: TGTGCCAGCAGCGGGGGGGTAGGTCAGCCCCAGCATTTT. Full variable domain (outside the CDR3, taken from reference TRBV5-4 and TRBJ1-5): ETGVTQSPTHLIKTRGQQVTLRCSSQSGHNTVSWYQQALGQGPQFIFQYYREEENGRGNFPPRFSGLQFPNYSSELNVNALELDDSALYLCASSGGVGQPQHFGDGTRLSIL.